The clone carrying this TCR beta chain was observed a single time. Its antigen is undetermined. Germline lookup yields CDR1 SGHAT and CDR2 FQNNGV. The V and J ends lost 4 bases and 3 bases, in that order; junction bases with no gene match: 5. CDR3 length: 15 residues. 60 Vbeta and 13 Jbeta primers were used in PCR. TCRdb's copy holds only in-frame clones and misses some; the assay was immunoSEQ multiplex PCR. Here the sample spans about 170,000 clones, 80% to 85% being singletons. Healthy people donating bone marrow made up the donors. This entry is derived from a study of cytomegalovirus exposure and HLA in healthy donors. Findings and caveats of the study: In a later analysis, a genetic analysis reported fewer productive-TCR N-insertions in an Asian-associated ancestry cluster than the cohort average. Earlier analysis looked at TCR beta V segments, and most were productive about 90% or about 30% of the time. Per a later analysis, HLA-associated TCR beta chains showed more clonal expansion than other, equally common TCR beta chains.

The sample consisted of PBMCs. The J gene is TRBJ2-3, the V gene TRBV11-2; 9 bases are a match to TRBD2. The sequence derives from a male donor in good health and CMV-seronegative. The CDR3 spells CASSSRGGETDTQYF. CDR3 in DNA: TGTGCCAGCAGCTCGCGGGGGGGGGAAACAGATACGCAGTATTTT.